These 21 T cell receptor beta chains share one sample of origin, sequenced in a study of blood T cell repertoires in COVID-19. The table came from immunoSEQ multiplex PCR; TCRdb's copy has only in-frame clones and leaves some out. Here the sample spans some 240,000 clones, more than 75% being singletons. The sequencing sample was made of PBMCs or T cells enriched from blood (not recorded which). The receptors come from a woman in her forties or fifties who had been exposed to COVID-19.

V usage is TRBV11-2 and J usage is TRBJ1-4; D possibly corresponds to TRBD1 (5 bases). Looked up from germline, CDR1 is SGHAT and CDR2 is FQNNGV. Trimming removed 2 bases at V and 8 bases at J, with 15 bases between. The CDR3 is 15 amino acids. CDR3 sequence reads: CASSLRRGIGEKLFF. The CDR3 DNA follows: TGTGCCAGCAGCTTACGGAGGGGCATCGGCGAAAAACTGTTTTTT.

This chain links TRBV30 with TRBJ1-4; 7 bases are a match to TRBD1. This CDR3 is 14 amino acids long. V was pared by 3 bases and J by 4 bases, with 5 bases of the junction left unmatched. Looked up from germline, CDR1 is GTSNPN and CDR2 is SVGIG (reference sequence). CDR3 DNA: TGTGCCTGGAGCGTGGACAGGATTAATGAAAAACTGTTTTTT. Translation gives CAWSVDRINEKLFF.

The chain recombines TRBV3-1 (or the pseudogene TRBV3-2) with TRBJ1-4; 8 bases fit TRBD1. Trimming at V came to 4 bases and at J to 4 bases, leaving 14 bases not matched to a gene. Germline lookup yields CDR1 LGHDT and CDR2 YNNKEL (reference sequence). The length of the CDR3 is 18 residues. This CDR3 reads CASSPSRRTGQINEKLFF. The DNA for the CDR3 is TGTGCCAGCAGCCCTTCCCGGAGGACAGGGCAGATTAATGAAAAACTGTTTTTT.

This chain uses TRBV10-3 with TRBJ2-7; D is ambiguous. Germline V lookup: CDR1 ENHRY, CDR2 SYGVKD. The CDR3 runs to 11 residues. V gave up 6 bases and J gave up 4 bases, with 7 bases separating them. The CDR3 region has the DNA TGTGCCATCAGAAGCCAATACGAGCAGTACTTC. Its translation is CAIRSQYEQYF.

Written as DNA, the CDR3 is TGTGCCAGCTCACCCGACAGGGTGAACGAGCAGTACTTC. It is translated as CASSPDRVNEQYF. The V call is TRBV18, the J call TRBJ2-7; 7 bases fit TRBD1. V gave up 3 bases and J gave up 5 bases; unmatched junction bases: 4. Germline V gene lookup returns CDR1 KGHSH and CDR2 LQKENI. The CDR3 has 13 amino acids.

In this sample, this clone turned up a few times. V usage is TRBV5-4 and J usage is TRBJ2-6; D unclear. The CDR3 has 15 residues. V lost 0 bases, J lost 5 bases, and 9 bases lay in between. CDR1 is SGHNT, CDR2 YYREEE, per germline (reference sequence). The CDR3 region is CASSLGHGRANVLTF. Here the CDR3 DNA reads TGTGCCAGCAGCTTGGGACACGGAAGGGCCAACGTCCTGACTTTC. Looking up the rest from reference TRBV5-4 and TRBJ2-6 gives the full variable domain: ETGVTQSPTHLIKTRGQQVTLRCSSQSGHNTVSWYQQALGQGPQFIFQYYREEENGRGNFPPRFSGLQFPNYSSELNVNALELDDSALYLCASSLGHGRANVLTFGAGSRLTVL.

V is TRBV12-5 and J is TRBJ1-2; D ambiguous. Germline lookup yields CDR1 LGHNT and CDR2 FRNRAP. The CDR3 has 12 amino acids. Trimming shortened V by 6 bases and J by 6 bases, and 11 bases separated the two germline ends. The DNA of the CDR3 is TGTGCTAGTGGCTCAACCGGGGATGGCTACACCTTC. The encoded protein is CASGSTGDGYTF.

The chain joins TRBV2 to TRBJ1-2, with D uncertain. Trimming removed 9 bases at V and 2 bases at J, with 13 bases between. The V gene's germline CDR1 is SNHLY and CDR2 FYNNEI. There are 13 residues in the CDR3. CDR3 DNA: TGTGCCAGTATCCGAGGAGAGAACTATGGCTACACCTTC. Residues: CASIRGENYGYTF.

The CDR3 region is CASNVRTGVGYGYTF. The DNA for the CDR3 is TGTGCCAGTAACGTAAGGACAGGGGTCGGCTATGGCTACACCTTC. The chain combines TRBV19 with TRBJ1-2, with 9 positions matching TRBD1. The CDR3 totals 15 residues. V was pared by 7 bases and J by 4 bases, with 10 bases of the junction left unmatched. Germline CDR1 reads LNHDA; CDR2 reads SQIVND (reference sequence).

The chain employs TRBV7-8 and TRBJ1-2; 8 bases match TRBD1. The germline V gene encodes CDR1 SGHVS and CDR2 FQNEAQ. The trim removed 3 bases at V and 2 bases at J, leaving 5 bases unmatched. The CDR3 contains 15 residues. In nucleotides, the CDR3 is TGTGCCAGCAGCTTCAGGACAGGGCAAAACTATGGCTACACCTTC. Translating it yields CASSFRTGQNYGYTF.

The chain couples TRBV19 to TRBJ1-5; D perhaps matches TRBD1 (5 bases). V lost 8 bases to trimming and J lost 10 bases, with 21 bases between them. The CDR3 extends over 14 amino acids. Germline V gives CDR1 LNHDA, CDR2 SQIVND (reference sequence). This CDR3 is CASALDSQLSPQHF. CDR3 sequence (DNA): TGTGCCAGTGCCCTAGACAGCCAGTTAAGCCCCCAGCATTTT.

V and J are TRBV5-1 and TRBJ1-4; 7 bases are shared with TRBD1. Losses at the gene ends were 0 bases for V and 1 base for J; bases not matched to a gene: 3. CDR3 size: 16 residues. From germline, CDR1 is SGHRS and CDR2 YFSETQ. DNA of the CDR3: TGCGCCAGCAGCTTGGCAGGGGGGTTAACTAATGAAAAACTGTTTTTT. Its protein is CASSLAGGLTNEKLFF.

The chain uses TRBV7-2 and TRBJ1-1, with a tentative D call TRBD1 (5 bases). The CDR3 loop spans 14 amino acids. V was cut by 6 bases and J by 4 bases, with 15 bases left in between. Germline lookup yields CDR1 SGHTA and CDR2 FQGNSA. CDR3 sequence reads: CASSRAGGGTEAFF. CDR3 nucleotides: TGTGCCAGCAGTCGGGCTGGGGGGGGCACTGAAGCTTTCTTT.

Points on this clone: The same CDR3 is also encoded by other DNA sequences in this sample. This chain connects TRBV7-9 to TRBJ2-7; 9 bases are shared with TRBD1. With V trimmed by 4 bases and J by 1 base, 2 bases remained unmatched. Germline V gene sequence: CDR1 SEHNR, CDR2 FQNEAQ (reference sequence). This CDR3 contains 14 residues. The CDR3 loop reads CASSSGTGSYEQYF. The CDR3 DNA reads TGTGCCAGCAGCTCCGGGACAGGGTCCTACGAGCAGTACTTC.

This chain connects TRBV11-2 to TRBJ1-1; possible D gene TRBD1, 6 bases. The germline V and J ends were trimmed by 3 bases and 6 bases, with 14 bases remaining between them. This CDR3 is built from 14 residues. Germline CDR1 reads SGHAT; CDR2 reads FQNNGV. For the CDR3, the DNA is TGTGCCAGCAGCTTCTACAGGGAAGGGGCTGAAGCTTTCTTT. Translated, it gives CASSFYREGAEAFF.

This rearrangement joins TRBV4-3 to TRBJ1-1; D is possibly TRBD1 (5 bases). V was clipped by 4 bases and J by 6 bases, with 12 bases between them. The length of the CDR3 is 13 residues. Germline lookup yields CDR1 LGHNA and CDR2 YSLEER. The CDR3 protein is CASSLRRGAEAFF. CDR3 nucleotide sequence: TGCGCCAGCAGCCTACGGAGGGGAGCTGAAGCTTTCTTT.

The chain has TRBV19 and TRBJ1-2; no definite D call. Per germline, CDR1 LNHDA and CDR2 SQIVND (reference sequence). V was cut by 4 bases and J by 2 bases, with 8 bases left in between. The CDR3 is made up of 13 amino acids. Here the CDR3 DNA reads TGTGCCAGTAGTAAAGGGAGGAACTATGGCTACACCTTC. Its protein is CASSKGRNYGYTF. The full variable domain, rest sourced from reference TRBV19 and TRBJ1-2, is DGGITQSPKYLFRKEGQNVTLSCEQNLNHDAMYWYRQDPGQGLRLIYYSQIVNDFQKGDIAEGYSVSREKKESFPLTVTSAQKNPTAFYLCASSKGRNYGYTFGSGTRLTVV.

The chain joins TRBV19 to TRBJ1-5, with 9 bases lining up with TRBD1. Germline CDR1 LNHDA, CDR2 SQIVND (reference sequence). This CDR3 contains 14 residues. V lost 3 bases and J lost 7; bases outside the gene matches: 4. This chain's CDR3 is CASSMGQGGQPQHF. The CDR3 nucleotides are TGTGCCAGTAGTATGGGACAGGGCGGACAGCCCCAGCATTTT.

J is TRBJ2-5 and V is TRBV5-1; 8 nucleotides line up with TRBD1. Germline trimming cut 3 bases from V and 2 bases from J; bases unmatched to any gene: 3. The CDR3 covers 14 residues. The germline CDR1 and CDR2 sequences are SGHRS and YFSETQ. The CDR3 spells CASSSTGEQETQYF. The CDR3 region has the DNA TGCGCCAGCAGCTCGACAGGGGAGCAAGAGACCCAGTACTTC.

The chain couples TRBV5-4 to TRBJ2-7; 9 nucleotides match TRBD2. J lost 1 base, V lost 4 bases, and 9 bases had no gene match. The germline gives CDR1 SGHNT, CDR2 YYREEE (reference sequence). The CDR3 runs 16 residues. The CDR3 loop is CASSRGLAGGSYEQYF. The CDR3 DNA sequence: TGTGCCAGCAGCAGGGGGCTGGCGGGGGGGTCCTACGAGCAGTACTTC.

This clone has a single count. This rearrangement joins TRBV7-6 to TRBJ2-7, with 12 bases matching TRBD2. The ends lost 5 bases at V and 0 bases at J; junction bases unmatched: 5. CDR1 is SGHVS and CDR2 is FNYEAQ in the germline V gene. The CDR3 is 16 amino acids. The CDR3 DNA is TGTGCCAGCAGCCCCACTAGCGGGGGGCTCTCCTACGAGCAGTACTTC. Translated, it gives CASSPTSGGLSYEQYF.